The 11 T cell receptor beta chains given below trace back to one sample, sequenced in a study of shared clonotypes between healthy human individuals. Clones were sequenced by immunoSEQ multiplex PCR, and TCRdb holds only the in-frame ones, with some missing. Among about 1.5 million clones, 95% to 99% were seen once, and the ten largest hold roughly 0.45%. The specimen was naive CD4+ T cells sorted from blood. The subset: CD45RA+ positively selected. The receptors were sampled from a man between 25 and 39 years old in good health.

The gene calls are TRBV5-4 and TRBJ2-7; 8 positions agree with TRBD2. This CDR3 has 14 residues. CDR1 is SGHNT and CDR2 is YYREEE in the germline V gene (reference sequence). The V gene end was trimmed by 5 bases and the J gene end by 2 bases; junction bases not matched to a gene: 6. CDR3 coding DNA: TGTGCCAGCAGTACCACAGCGGGAGCCTACGAGCAGTACTTC. It translates to CASSTTAGAYEQYF.

V usage is TRBV29-1 and J usage is TRBJ1-1; D is unclear. V was trimmed by 3 bases and J by 3 bases, leaving 11 bases between them. This CDR3 contains 13 residues. Germline CDR1 SQVTM, CDR2 ANQGSEA. The CDR3 bases are TGCAGCGTTGAGTCAAAGCGGCACACTGAAGCTTTCTTT. Translating gives CSVESKRHTEAFF.

This clone came up once. V is TRBV2 and J is TRBJ2-2; D is unresolved. The CDR3 sequence is 13 residues long. V was pared by 7 bases and J by 0 bases, with 6 bases between. Germline loops: CDR1 SNHLY, CDR2 FYNNEI. The CDR3 sequence is CASIGSNTGELFF. The CDR3 DNA reads as TGTGCCAGCATAGGGTCGAACACCGGGGAGCTGTTTTTT.

This chain connects TRBV6-1 to TRBJ2-5; a possible D gene is TRBD2 (5 bases). This CDR3 spans 14 amino acids. The V gene's germline CDR1 is MNHNS and CDR2 SASEGT. Between the trimmed V and J ends, which lost 5 bases and 2 bases, there was a span of 12 bases. The CDR3 loop is CASSILLAQETQYF. The CDR3, as DNA: TGTGCCAGCAGTATTTTGCTAGCACAAGAGACCCAGTACTTC.

The chain combines TRBV5-1 with TRBJ1-4; 7 bases match TRBD1. This CDR3 is 15 amino acids long. Germline CDR1 is SGHRS and CDR2 is YFSETQ. V shed 4 bases, J shed 8 bases, and the junction held 11 bases outside the gene matches. The CDR3 loop reads CASSTSRDRGEKLFF. The CDR3 DNA is TGCGCCAGCAGCACCTCCCGGGACAGAGGCGAAAAACTGTTTTTT. Complete variable domain (other parts from reference TRBV5-1 and TRBJ1-4): KAGVTQTPRYLIKTRGQQVTLSCSPISGHRSVSWYQQTPGQGLQFLFEYFSETQRNKGNFPGRFSGRQFSNSRSEMNVSTLELGDSALYLCASSTSRDRGEKLFFGSGTQLSVL.

CDR3 loop: CASSLAKVGVGETQYF. The CDR3 DNA reads as TGTGCCAGCAGCTTGGCCAAGGTGGGAGTTGGCGAGACCCAGTACTTC. The chain links TRBV5-8 to TRBJ2-5; D may be TRBD2 (5 bases). The CDR3 spans 16 residues. Germline V CDR1 and CDR2: SGHTS, YDEGEE. The V end lost 0 bases, the J end lost 5 bases, and 17 bases lay between the germline ends.

CDR3: CASSSGFGEQYF. The CDR3 nucleotides are TGTGCCAGCAGCTCAGGGTTTGGGGAGCAGTACTTC. The chain carries TRBV11-3 and TRBJ2-7, with a tentative D call TRBD1 (5 bases). Deletions cut 4 bases from V and 7 bases from J, with 11 bases between. There are 12 residues in the CDR3. Germline CDR1 SGHNT, CDR2 YENEEA.

The gene calls are TRBV19 and TRBJ1-5; TRBD1 aligns across 7 bases. The V gene end was trimmed by 4 bases and the J gene end by 1 base; junction bases not matched to a gene: 4. Germline values: CDR1 LNHDA, CDR2 SQIVND (reference sequence). This CDR3 is 15 amino acids long. CDR3 residues: CASSRYRGSNQPQHF. CDR3 bases: TGTGCCAGTAGTAGGTACAGGGGCAGCAATCAGCCCCAGCATTTT.

The rearrangement links TRBV7-2 to TRBJ1-3; 10 nucleotides align to TRBD1. The CDR3 totals 15 residues. The V gene end was trimmed by 3 bases and the J gene end by 2 bases; junction bases not matched to a gene: 1. From germline, CDR1 is SGHTA and CDR2 FQGNSA. The CDR3 DNA sequence: TGTGCCAGCAGCTTCGGGACAGGGGCTGGAAACACCATATATTTT. Protein: CASSFGTGAGNTIYF.

The chain is built from TRBV9 and TRBJ2-3, with 12 positions matching TRBD2. CDR3 length: 22 amino acids. CDR1 is SGDLS and CDR2 is YYNGEE in the germline V gene. After removal of 0 bases from V and 2 bases from J, the junction contained 19 bases not matched to a gene. This CDR3 is CASSVGLPRLAGEPVSTDTQYF. The CDR3 coding sequence is TGTGCCAGCAGCGTAGGTCTTCCGAGACTAGCGGGGGAACCCGTTTCCACAGATACGCAGTATTTT.

This sequence joins TRBV6-1 and TRBJ2-1, with 11 nucleotides matching TRBD1. Germline V gives CDR1 MNHNS, CDR2 SASEGT. Unmatched junction bases numbered 9, after V lost 3 bases and J lost 2 bases. The CDR3 extends over 18 amino acids. The CDR3 protein is CASSDFGTGGFPYNEQFF. The CDR3 DNA reads as TGTGCCAGCAGTGACTTCGGGACAGGGGGATTCCCCTACAATGAGCAGTTCTTC.